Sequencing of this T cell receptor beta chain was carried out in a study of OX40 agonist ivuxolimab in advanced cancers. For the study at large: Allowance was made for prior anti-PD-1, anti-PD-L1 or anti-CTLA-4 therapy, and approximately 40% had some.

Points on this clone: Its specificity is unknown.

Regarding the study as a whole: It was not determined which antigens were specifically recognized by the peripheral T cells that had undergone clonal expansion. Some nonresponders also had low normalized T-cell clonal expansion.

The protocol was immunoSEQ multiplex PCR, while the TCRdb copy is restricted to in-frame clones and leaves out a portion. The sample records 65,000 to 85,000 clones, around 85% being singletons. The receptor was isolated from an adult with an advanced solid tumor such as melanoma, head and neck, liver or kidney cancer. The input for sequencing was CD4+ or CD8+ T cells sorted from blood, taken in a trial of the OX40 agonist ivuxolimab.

CDR3 DNA: TGTGCCAGCAGCCGGACAGGTGTTTACAATGAGCAGTTCTTC. Protein: CASSRTGVYNEQFF. The chain has TRBV11-3 and TRBJ2-1; 7 bases are a match to TRBD1. J lost 4 bases, V lost 5 bases, and 5 bases had no gene match. Germline CDR1 SGHNT, CDR2 YENEEA. This CDR3 comprises 14 residues.